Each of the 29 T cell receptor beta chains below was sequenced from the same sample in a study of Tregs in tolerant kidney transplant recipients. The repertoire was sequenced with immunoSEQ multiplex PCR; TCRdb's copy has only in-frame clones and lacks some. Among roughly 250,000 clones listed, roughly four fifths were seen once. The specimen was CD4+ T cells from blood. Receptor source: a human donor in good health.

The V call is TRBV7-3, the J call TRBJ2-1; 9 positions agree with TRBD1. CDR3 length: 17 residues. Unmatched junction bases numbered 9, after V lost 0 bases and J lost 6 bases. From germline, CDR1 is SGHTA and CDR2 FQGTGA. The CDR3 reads CASSLTRHRGPLNEQFF. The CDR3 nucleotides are TGTGCCAGCAGCTTAACGAGACACAGGGGGCCCCTCAATGAGCAGTTCTTC.

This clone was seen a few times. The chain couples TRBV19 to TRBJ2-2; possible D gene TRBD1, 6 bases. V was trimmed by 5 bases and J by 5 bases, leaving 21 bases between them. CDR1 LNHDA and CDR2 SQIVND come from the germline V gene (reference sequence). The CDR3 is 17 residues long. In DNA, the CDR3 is TGTGCCAGTAGTCTGGGGACAAGGCTTCTTATAACCGGGGAGCTGTTTTTT. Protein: CASSLGTRLLITGELFF.

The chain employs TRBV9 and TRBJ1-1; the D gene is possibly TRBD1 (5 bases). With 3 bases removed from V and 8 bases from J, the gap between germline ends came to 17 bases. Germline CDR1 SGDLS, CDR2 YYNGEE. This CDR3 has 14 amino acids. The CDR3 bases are TGTGCCAGCAGCGCGCGGGACTACTTTTTCGAAGCTTTCTTT. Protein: CASSARDYFFEAFF.

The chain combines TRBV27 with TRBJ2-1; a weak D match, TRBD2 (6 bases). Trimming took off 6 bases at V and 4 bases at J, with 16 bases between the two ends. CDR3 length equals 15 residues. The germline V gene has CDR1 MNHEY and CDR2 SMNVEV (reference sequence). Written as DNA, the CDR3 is TGTGCCAGCAGATACAACGGGGACTTTTACAATGAGCAGTTCTTC. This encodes CASRYNGDFYNEQFF.

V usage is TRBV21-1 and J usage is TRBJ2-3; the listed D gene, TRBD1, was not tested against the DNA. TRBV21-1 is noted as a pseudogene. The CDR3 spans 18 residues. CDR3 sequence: CASSKEIAGAGGTDTQYF. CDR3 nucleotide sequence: TGTGCCAGCAGCAAAGAAATAGCAGGGGCCGGAGGCACAGATACGCAGTATTTT.

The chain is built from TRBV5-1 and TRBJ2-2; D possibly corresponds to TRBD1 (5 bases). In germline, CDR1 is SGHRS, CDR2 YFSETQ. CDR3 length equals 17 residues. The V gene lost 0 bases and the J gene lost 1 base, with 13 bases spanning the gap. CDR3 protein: CASSLGPQQGNTGELFF. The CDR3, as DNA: TGCGCCAGCAGCTTGGGGCCGCAGCAGGGGAACACCGGGGAGCTGTTTTTT. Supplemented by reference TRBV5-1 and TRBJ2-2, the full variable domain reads KAGVTQTPRYLIKTRGQQVTLSCSPISGHRSVSWYQQTPGQGLQFLFEYFSETQRNKGNFPGRFSGRQFSNSRSEMNVSTLELGDSALYLCASSLGPQQGNTGELFFGEGSRLTVL.

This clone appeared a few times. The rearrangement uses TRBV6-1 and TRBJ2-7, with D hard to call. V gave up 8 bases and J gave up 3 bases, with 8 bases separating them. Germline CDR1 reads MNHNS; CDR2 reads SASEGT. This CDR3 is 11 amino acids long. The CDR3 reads CASDSFYEQYF. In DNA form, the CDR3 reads TGTGCCAGCGACTCTTTCTACGAGCAGTACTTC.

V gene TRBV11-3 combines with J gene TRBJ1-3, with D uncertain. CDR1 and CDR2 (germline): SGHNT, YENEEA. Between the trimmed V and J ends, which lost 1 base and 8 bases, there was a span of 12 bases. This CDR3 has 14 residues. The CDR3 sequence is CASSLGLGSDTIYF. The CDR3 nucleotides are TGTGCCAGCAGCTTAGGACTGGGGTCGGACACCATATATTTT.

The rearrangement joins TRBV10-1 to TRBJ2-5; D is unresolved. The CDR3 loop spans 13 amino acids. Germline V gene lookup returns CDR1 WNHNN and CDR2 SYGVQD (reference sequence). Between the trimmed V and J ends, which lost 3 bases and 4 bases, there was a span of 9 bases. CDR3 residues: CASSDQRGETQYF. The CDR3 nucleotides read TGCGCCAGCAGTGATCAGCGCGGAGAGACCCAGTACTTC.

The CDR3 DNA sequence: TGTGCCAGCAGCTCCCCTAGGGACAAAGGCCGGGACGGATATGGCTACACCTTC. This sequence encodes CASSSPRDKGRDGYGYTF. J is TRBJ1-2 and V is TRBV13; a weak D match, TRBD1 (6 bases). V shed 4 bases and J shed 5 bases, with 26 bases lying between them. The CDR3 runs 18 residues. From germline, CDR1 is PRHDT and CDR2 FYEKMQ (reference sequence).

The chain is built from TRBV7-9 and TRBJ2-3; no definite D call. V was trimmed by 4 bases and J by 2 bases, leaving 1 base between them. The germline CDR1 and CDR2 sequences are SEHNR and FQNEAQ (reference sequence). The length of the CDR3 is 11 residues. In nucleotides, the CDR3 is TGTGCCAGCAGCTACACAGATACGCAGTATTTT. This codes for CASSYTDTQYF.

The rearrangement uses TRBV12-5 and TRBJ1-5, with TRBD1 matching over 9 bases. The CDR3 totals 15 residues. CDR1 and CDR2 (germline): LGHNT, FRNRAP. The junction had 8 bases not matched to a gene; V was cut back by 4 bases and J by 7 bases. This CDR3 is CASGWGQGWGQPQHF. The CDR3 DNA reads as TGTGCTAGTGGTTGGGGACAGGGATGGGGCCAGCCCCAGCATTTT.

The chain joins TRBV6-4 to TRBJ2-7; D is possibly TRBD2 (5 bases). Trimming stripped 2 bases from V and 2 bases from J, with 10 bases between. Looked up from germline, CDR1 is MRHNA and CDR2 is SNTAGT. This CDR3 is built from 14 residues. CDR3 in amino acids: CASSDVGETYEQYF. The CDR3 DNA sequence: TGTGCCAGCAGTGACGTCGGGGAGACCTACGAGCAGTACTTC.

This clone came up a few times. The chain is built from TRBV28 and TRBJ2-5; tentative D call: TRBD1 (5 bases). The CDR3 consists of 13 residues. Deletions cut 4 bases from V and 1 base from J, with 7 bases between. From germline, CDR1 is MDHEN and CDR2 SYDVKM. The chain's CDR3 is CASSYDSQETQYF. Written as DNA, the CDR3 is TGTGCCAGCAGTTATGACAGCCAAGAGACCCAGTACTTC.

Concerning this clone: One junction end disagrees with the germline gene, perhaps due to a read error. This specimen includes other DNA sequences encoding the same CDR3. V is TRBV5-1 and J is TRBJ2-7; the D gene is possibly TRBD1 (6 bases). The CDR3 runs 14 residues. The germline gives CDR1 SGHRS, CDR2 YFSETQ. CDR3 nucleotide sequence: TGCGCCAGCAGCTTCGGCGCTGTCAAGGGGGAGCAGTACTTT. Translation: CASSFGAVKGEQYF. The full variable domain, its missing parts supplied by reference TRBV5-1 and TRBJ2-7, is KAGVTQTPRYLIKTRGQQVTLSCSPISGHRSVSWYQQTPGQGLQFLFEYFSETQRNKGNFPGRFSGRQFSNSRSEMNVSTLELGDSALYLCASSFGAVKGEQYFGPGTRLTVT.

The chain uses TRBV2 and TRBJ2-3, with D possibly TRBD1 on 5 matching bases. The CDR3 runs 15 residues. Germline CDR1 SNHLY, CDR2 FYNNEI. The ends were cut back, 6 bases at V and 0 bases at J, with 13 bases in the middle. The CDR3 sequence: CASSPDTTSTDTQYF. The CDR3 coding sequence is TGTGCCAGCAGCCCGGACACAACTAGCACAGATACGCAGTATTTT.

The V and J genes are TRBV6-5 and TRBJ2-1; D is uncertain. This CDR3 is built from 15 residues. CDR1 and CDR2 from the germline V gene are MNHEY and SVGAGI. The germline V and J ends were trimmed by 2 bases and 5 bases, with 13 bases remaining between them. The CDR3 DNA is TGTGCCAGCAGTTACGGTTGGAACCTCGACAATGAGCAGTTCTTC. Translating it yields CASSYGWNLDNEQFF.

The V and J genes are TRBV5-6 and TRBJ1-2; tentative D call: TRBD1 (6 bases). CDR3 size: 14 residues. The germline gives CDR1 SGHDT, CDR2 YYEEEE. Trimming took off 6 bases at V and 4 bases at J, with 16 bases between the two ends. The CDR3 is CASNPLEQGYGYTF. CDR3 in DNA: TGTGCCAGCAACCCTTTGGAACAGGGCTATGGCTACACCTTC.

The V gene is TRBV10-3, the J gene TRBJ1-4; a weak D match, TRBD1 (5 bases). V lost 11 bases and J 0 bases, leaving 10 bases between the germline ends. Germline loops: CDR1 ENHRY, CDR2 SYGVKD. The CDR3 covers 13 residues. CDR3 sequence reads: CAPNRPTNEKLFF. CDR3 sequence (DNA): TGTGCCCCCAACAGGCCAACTAATGAAAAACTGTTTTTT.

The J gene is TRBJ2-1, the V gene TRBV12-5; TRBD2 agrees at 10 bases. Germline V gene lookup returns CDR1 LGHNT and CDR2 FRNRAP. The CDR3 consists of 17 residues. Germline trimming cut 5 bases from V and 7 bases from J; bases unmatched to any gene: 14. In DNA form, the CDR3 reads TGTGCTAGTGGTCCCTCTCCCCCCAGCGGGAGGGTAAATGAGCAGTTCTTC. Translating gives CASGPSPPSGRVNEQFF.

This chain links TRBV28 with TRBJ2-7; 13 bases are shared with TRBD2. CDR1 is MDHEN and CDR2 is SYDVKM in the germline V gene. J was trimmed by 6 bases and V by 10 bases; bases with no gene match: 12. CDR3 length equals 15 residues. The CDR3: CANLPGLAGVGEQYF. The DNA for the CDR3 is TGTGCCAACCTACCTGGACTAGCGGGAGTTGGCGAGCAGTACTTC.

CDR3 loop: CASSLAGLGETQYF. Here the CDR3 DNA reads TGTGCCAGCAGCTTAGCTGGGCTGGGGGAGACCCAGTACTTC. The V gene is TRBV11-2, the J gene TRBJ2-5, with D unresolved. The CDR3 sequence is 14 residues long. Trimming removed 1 base from V and 5 bases from J, with 11 bases in between. From germline, CDR1 is SGHAT and CDR2 FQNNGV.

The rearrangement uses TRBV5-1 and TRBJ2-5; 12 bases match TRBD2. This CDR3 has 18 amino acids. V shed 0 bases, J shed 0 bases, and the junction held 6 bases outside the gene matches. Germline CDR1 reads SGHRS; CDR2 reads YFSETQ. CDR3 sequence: CASSLALAGGSYQETQYF. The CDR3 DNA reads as TGCGCCAGCAGCTTGGCTCTAGCGGGAGGGTCGTACCAAGAGACCCAGTACTTC.

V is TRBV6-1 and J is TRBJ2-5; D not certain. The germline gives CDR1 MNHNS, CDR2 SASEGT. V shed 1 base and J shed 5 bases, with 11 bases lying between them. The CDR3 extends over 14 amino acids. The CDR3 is CASSEVSLRETQYF. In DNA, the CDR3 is TGTGCCAGCAGTGAAGTTAGCCTGCGGGAGACCCAGTACTTC.

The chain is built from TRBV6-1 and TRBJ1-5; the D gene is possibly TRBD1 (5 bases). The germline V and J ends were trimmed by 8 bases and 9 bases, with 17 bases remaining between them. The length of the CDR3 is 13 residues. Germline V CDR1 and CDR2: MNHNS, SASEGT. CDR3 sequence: CASRGAGPSPQHF. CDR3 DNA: TGTGCCAGCCGGGGTGCGGGGCCATCGCCCCAGCATTTT.

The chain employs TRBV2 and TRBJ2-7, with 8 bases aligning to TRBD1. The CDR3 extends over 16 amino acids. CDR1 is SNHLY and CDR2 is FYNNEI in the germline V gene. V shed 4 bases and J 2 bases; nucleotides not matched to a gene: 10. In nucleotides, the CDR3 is TGTGCCAGCAGTGGGCATACAGGGGGGCGAGCCTACGAGCAGTACTTC. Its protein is CASSGHTGGRAYEQYF.

The CDR3 region is CAWSVTGSSYNSPLHF. CDR3 DNA: TGTGCCTGGAGTGTGACAGGGAGCTCCTATAATTCACCCCTCCACTTT. The V gene is TRBV30, the J gene TRBJ1-6; 7 nucleotides align to TRBD1. CDR3 length: 16 residues. V was pared by 0 bases and J by 0 bases, with 2 bases of the junction left unmatched. CDR1 is GTSNPN and CDR2 is SVGIG in the germline V gene (reference sequence).

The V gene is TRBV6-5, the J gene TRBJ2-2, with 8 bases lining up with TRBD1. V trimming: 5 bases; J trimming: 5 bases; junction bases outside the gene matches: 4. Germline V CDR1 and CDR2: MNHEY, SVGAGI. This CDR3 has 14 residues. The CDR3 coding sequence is TGTGCCAGCAGTCGGGACAGGAGTACCGGGGAGCTGTTTTTT. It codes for CASSRDRSTGELFF.

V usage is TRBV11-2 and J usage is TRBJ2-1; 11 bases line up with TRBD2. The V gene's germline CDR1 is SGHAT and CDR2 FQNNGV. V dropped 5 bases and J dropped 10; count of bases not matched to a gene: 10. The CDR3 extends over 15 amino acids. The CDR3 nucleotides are TGTGCCAGCAGCATAACCACTAGCGGGAGCGCCGAGCAGTTCTTC. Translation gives CASSITTSGSAEQFF.